This is a list of T cell receptor beta chains from one sample in a study of CD8 T cells in Susac syndrome. TCRdb used MiXCR to reprocess the immunoSEQ multiplex PCR reads, holding one entry per CDR3 protein. Of tens of thousands of distinct CDR3 sequences listed, about 93% were seen once; the top ten hold around 0.48%. The source material was CD4+ T cells from PBMCs. All receptors come from a human donor with Susac syndrome. The CDR3 runs from the conserved cysteine through the conserved F or W. A D gene is named only where the DNA matches it firmly. Clone size appears in some rows only: once, few, many, or a class for an expanded clone.

v_call	j_call	d_call	clone_size	cdr3_aa
TRBV12-3/TRBV12-4	TRBJ2-7	TRBD2	NA	CASSTGLAGGYEQYF
TRBV12-3/TRBV12-4	TRBJ1-5	TRBD1	NA	CASSLRSLARLGTGGRQPQHF
TRBV4-3	TRBJ2-7	NA	NA	CASSQESSLYEQYF
TRBV3-1	TRBJ2-2	NA	NA	CASNPLGTGELFF
TRBV12-3/TRBV12-4	TRBJ2-1	NA	once	CASSLPTEQFF
TRBV6-1	TRBJ2-1	NA	NA	CASSEYHSGISYNEQFF
TRBV6-1	TRBJ1-4	NA	NA	CVSREWVTNEKLFF
TRBV28	TRBJ2-1	NA	NA	CASSFGYYHNEQFF
TRBV3-1	TRBJ2-3	NA	once	CASSHWGSTDTQYF
TRBV7-2	TRBJ2-3	NA	once	CASSLVGISTDTQYF
TRBV29-1	TRBJ1-2	NA	NA	CSAQGNANYGYTF
TRBV28	TRBJ2-7	NA	NA	CASSLSGGGKHEQYF
TRBV25-1	TRBJ1-1	NA	NA	CASSEYLFREAFF
TRBV3-1	TRBJ1-5	NA	NA	CASSRTPGNQPQHF
TRBV5-1	TRBJ2-1	NA	NA	CASSLNAGLRFYNEQFF
TRBV19	TRBJ2-7	NA	NA	CASSKDGTEEQYF